The rows below give T cell receptor beta chains drawn from one sample of a study of PD-L1 blockade in urothelial cancer. Method: immunoSEQ multiplex PCR; TCRdb's copy keeps in-frame clones and lacks some. The sample consists of around 110,000 clones, about 89% of them appearing once. This sample comprised PBMCs, obtained around atezolizumab (anti-PD-L1) treatment. The receptor set was obtained from a man aged 60-69 years with urothelial cancer. Each CDR3 is given with its conserved first and last residue. A D gene is named only where the DNA matches it firmly. Clone size is not always given. Where it is, it says once, few, many or a class for expanded clones.

>.|TRBJ2-2|TRBV4-2|.
CASSQARNTGELFF
TGTGCCAGCAGCCAAGCCCGGAACACCGGGGAGCTGTTTTTT
>.|TRBJ2-7|TRBV27|.
CASRGHEQYF
TGTGCCAGCAGGGGGCACGAGCAGTACTTC
>.|TRBJ2-7|TRBV7-2|TRBD1
CASSFRDRDYEQYF
TGTGCCAGCAGCTTCCGGGACAGGGACTACGAGCAGTACTTC
>.|TRBJ1-3|TRBV29-1|.
CSVDFQGTGNTIYF
TGCAGCGTAGATTTCCAGGGGACGGGAAACACCATATATTTT
>.|TRBJ1-2|TRBV19|TRBD1
CASSTTPQDRADYGYTF
TGTGCCAGTAGTACCACGCCTCAGGACAGGGCGGACTATGGCTACACCTTC
>.|TRBJ2-3|TRBV5-1|.
CASSPGGTSTDTQYF
TGCGCCAGCAGCCCTGGAGGGACTAGCACAGATACGCAGTATTTT
>.|TRBJ2-5|TRBV5-1|TRBD1
CASRDDRGQQETQYF
TGCGCCAGCCGGGACGACAGGGGCCAGCAAGAGACCCAGTACTTC
>.|TRBJ1-1|TRBV6-1|TRBD1
CASSAGTGLEAFF
TGTGCCAGCAGCGCGGGGACAGGGCTTGAAGCTTTCTTT
>.|TRBJ2-6|TRBV15|TRBD2
CATSAGGSGANVLTF
TGTGCCACCAGCGCCGGGGGGTCCGGGGCCAACGTCCTGACTTTC
>.|TRBJ2-1|TRBV6-1|.
CASLSSRISYNEQFF
TGTGCCAGCCTTTCTAGCCGAATCTCCTACAATGAGCAGTTCTTC
>.|TRBJ1-1|TRBV11-1|.
CASSLFAGEAFF
TGTGCCAGCAGCTTATTTGCCGGTGAAGCTTTCTTT
>.|TRBJ1-1|TRBV28|.
CASSLLSEAFF
TGTGCCAGCAGTTTACTCTCGGAAGCTTTCTTT
>once|TRBJ1-1|TRBV4-1|.
CASSQDPTGNTEAFF
TGCGCCAGCAGCCAAGACCCGACAGGGAACACTGAAGCTTTCTTT